One sample yielded the 31 T cell receptor beta chains listed below, sequenced in a study of T-cell reconstitution after alpha-beta-depleted transplantation in children. The TCRbeta library incorporated unique molecular identifiers. From the PCR reads, TCRdb called clonotypes with MiXCR, one entry per CDR3 protein. The table lists 670,000 or so distinct CDR3 sequences, approximately 14% of them singletons, with 0.79% in the top ten. Sequencing used PBMCs, obtained before TCRalphabeta/CD19-depleted stem cell transplant. All receptors come from a girl aged 2-15 years with congenital amegakaryocytic thrombocytopenia, due to receive a stem cell transplant.

In this sample, this clonotype turned up many times. V is TRBV7-2 and J is TRBJ1-5; TRBD1 matches 9 bases. The CDR3 loop spans 15 amino acids. J lost 5 bases, V lost 0 bases, and 2 bases had no gene match. In germline, CDR1 is SGHTA, CDR2 FQGNSA. The CDR3 nucleotides are TGTGCCAGCAGCTTAGCGGGACAGGGACATCAGCCCCAGCATTTT. This gives the protein CASSLAGQGHQPQHF.

CDR3 DNA: TGTGCCAGTAGACCTCCAAAGCGCACTGAAGCTTTCTTT. Translated: CASRPPKRTEAFF. This sequence joins TRBV19 and TRBJ1-1; no definite D call. V was pared by 6 bases and J by 4 bases, with 12 bases between. The germline gives CDR1 LNHDA, CDR2 SQIVND (reference sequence). The CDR3 contains 13 residues.

This clonotype came up many times. The genes are TRBV27 and TRBJ2-3; D remains unclear. The CDR3 covers 12 residues. Trimming shortened V by 5 bases and J by 7 bases, and 10 bases separated the two germline ends. Germline V gene sequence: CDR1 MNHEY, CDR2 SMNVEV (reference sequence). The CDR3 DNA sequence: TGTGCCAGCAGTCCGAGTACATATACGCAGTATTTT. It is translated as CASSPSTYTQYF.

Points on this clonotype: It may be a read error: a sequence one base away is much more abundant. This chain connects TRBV5-1 to TRBJ2-5, with a possible D match to TRBD1 (5 bases). The CDR3 sequence is 13 residues long. Looked up from germline, CDR1 is SGHRS and CDR2 is YFSETQ. CDR3 sequence: CASSRQKMETHYF. CDR3 sequence (DNA): TGCGCCAGCAGCCGACAGAAAATGGAGACCCATTACTTC. Drawing the rest from reference TRBV5-1 and TRBJ2-5, the complete variable domain is KAGVTQTPRYLIKTRGQQVTLSCSPISGHRSVSWYQQTPGQGLQFLFEYFSETQRNKGNFPGRFSGRQFSNSRSEMNVSTLELGDSALYLCASSRQKMETHYFGPGTRLLVL.

This clonotype was recorded at least ten times. The chain has TRBV12-3 or TRBV12-4 and TRBJ2-4; tentative D call: TRBD1 (6 bases). This CDR3 spans 14 amino acids. V was shortened by 6 bases and J by 0 bases, with 9 bases between the two germline ends. Written as DNA, the CDR3 is TGTGCCAGCAGACGAGGGGGAGCCAAAAACATTCAGTACTTC. Its translation is CASRRGGAKNIQYF.

The chain links TRBV6-6 to TRBJ1-1; possibly TRBD1 for D (5 bases). The CDR3 covers 13 residues. The V gene's germline CDR1 is MNHNY and CDR2 SVGAGI (reference sequence). The germline V and J ends were trimmed by 7 bases and 10 bases, with 19 bases remaining between them. The CDR3 DNA sequence: TGTGCCAGCACCCAAGGGGACGTAGTAGGAGCTTTCTTT. Translated: CASTQGDVVGAFF.

This CDR3 reads CSARSDEQYF. CDR3 DNA sequence: TGCAGTGCAAGAAGCGACGAGCAGTACTTC. The V call is TRBV20-1, the J call TRBJ2-7; D gene unclear. Germline values: CDR1 DFQATT, CDR2 SNEGSKA (reference sequence). The CDR3 extends over 10 amino acids. Deletions cut 6 bases from V and 5 bases from J, with 8 bases between.

This clonotype was detected a few times. The rearrangement links TRBV7-2 to TRBJ2-7, with D perhaps matching TRBD1 or TRBD2 (5 bases each). Germline V CDR1 and CDR2: SGHTA, FQGNSA. CDR3 length equals 16 residues. With 1 base removed from V and 6 bases from J, the gap between germline ends came to 19 bases. The CDR3 protein is CASSLVVGVRASEQYF. As DNA, the CDR3 is TGTGCCAGCAGCTTAGTCGTGGGAGTCAGGGCCTCCGAGCAGTACTTC. The whole variable domain, filled in from reference TRBV7-2 and TRBJ2-7, reads GAGVSQSPSNKVTEKGKDVELRCDPISGHTALYWYRQSLGQGLEFLIYFQGNSAPDKSGLPSDRFSAERTGGSVSTLTIQRTQQEDSAVYLCASSLVVGVRASEQYFGPGTRLTVT.

The V and J genes are TRBV15 and TRBJ1-2, with a tentative D call TRBD1 (5 bases). CDR3 length: 13 amino acids. Germline assignment: CDR1 LNHNV and CDR2 YYDKDF (reference sequence). V dropped 4 bases and J dropped 7 bases, with 13 bases sitting between them. This CDR3 is CATSNGIGGGYTF. CDR3 DNA: TGTGCCACCAGCAACGGTATCGGGGGTGGCTACACCTTC.

The rearrangement joins TRBV12-3 or TRBV12-4 to TRBJ2-3; 9 bases map to TRBD2. V lost 7 bases, J lost 1 base, and 15 bases stayed unmatched. The CDR3 is made up of 18 amino acids. CDR3 region: CASTSRFVSGSGTDTQYF. The CDR3 coding sequence is TGTGCCAGCACTTCTCGTTTTGTTAGCGGGAGCGGCACAGATACGCAGTATTTT.

There are many counts of this clonotype. The chain links TRBV6-5 to TRBJ2-2; 7 bases align to TRBD2. The CDR3 totals 15 residues. Germline lookup yields CDR1 MNHEY and CDR2 SVGAGI. The ends lost 4 bases at V and 5 bases at J; junction bases unmatched: 7. The CDR3 sequence is CASSSSREGTGELFF. The CDR3, as DNA: TGTGCCAGCAGTTCAAGCAGGGAGGGGACCGGGGAGCTGTTTTTT.

This clonotype was counted at least ten times. Written as DNA, the CDR3 is TGTGCCAGCAGTTTTAGGGGAACGGGTGATGAGCAGTTCTTC. Its protein product is CASSFRGTGDEQFF. The chain is built from TRBV28 and TRBJ2-1, with D possibly TRBD1 on 5 matching bases. The germline V and J ends were trimmed by 3 bases and 8 bases, with 14 bases remaining between them. The CDR3 extends over 14 amino acids. Looked up from germline, CDR1 is MDHEN and CDR2 is SYDVKM.

This clonotype was observed at least ten times. V usage is TRBV5-1 and J usage is TRBJ1-5, with 7 positions matching TRBD1. Germline lookup yields CDR1 SGHRS and CDR2 YFSETQ. The CDR3 consists of 16 residues. The junction had 5 bases not matched to a gene; V was cut back by 0 bases and J by 2 bases. The CDR3 DNA is TGCGCCAGCAGCTTGGGGCTGGACAGGCGCAATCAGCCCCAGCATTTT. Translated: CASSLGLDRRNQPQHF. The whole variable domain, filled in from reference TRBV5-1 and TRBJ1-5, reads KAGVTQTPRYLIKTRGQQVTLSCSPISGHRSVSWYQQTPGQGLQFLFEYFSETQRNKGNFPGRFSGRQFSNSRSEMNVSTLELGDSALYLCASSLGLDRRNQPQHFGDGTRLSIL.

The table lists this clonotype with many counts. The chain carries TRBV20-1 and TRBJ2-1, with 7 bases aligning to TRBD1. The CDR3 spans 13 residues. Germline V gene lookup returns CDR1 DFQATT and CDR2 SNEGSKA (reference sequence). V dropped 6 bases and J dropped 4; count of bases not matched to a gene: 6. The CDR3 DNA reads as TGCAGTGCCGGAGGACAGGCTTACAATGAGCAGTTCTTC. This encodes CSAGGQAYNEQFF.

This clonotype came up many times. V gene TRBV20-1 combines with J gene TRBJ2-7; no reliable D call. Germline assignment: CDR1 DFQATT and CDR2 SNEGSKA (reference sequence). The CDR3 is 13 residues long. V was trimmed by 3 bases and J by 2 bases, leaving 11 bases between them. The CDR3 is CSASPVVAYEQYF. CDR3 in DNA: TGCAGTGCTAGTCCCGTGGTAGCCTACGAGCAGTACTTC.

The genes are TRBV28 and TRBJ2-5; possible D gene TRBD2, 5 bases. The CDR3 contains 15 residues. Trimming pared 10 bases from V and 3 bases from J, leaving 21 bases between. Germline V gene sequence: CDR1 MDHEN, CDR2 SYDVKM. CDR3: CAIQSDRGAEETQYF. CDR3 DNA sequence: TGTGCCATCCAGAGTGACCGGGGAGCCGAAGAGACCCAGTACTTC. The entire variable domain, with the rest obtained from reference TRBV28 and TRBJ2-5, is as follows: DVKVTQSSRYLVKRTGEKVFLECVQDMDHENMFWYRQDPGLGLRLIYFSYDVKMKEKGDIPEGYSVSREKKERFSLILESASTNQTSMYLCAIQSDRGAEETQYFGPGTRLLVL.

This clonotype has only a few counts. The DNA for the CDR3 is TGTGCCAGCAGCTTAGCTTCTTCGCCCCAGCATTTT. Protein sequence: CASSLASSPQHF. The rearrangement links TRBV7-9 to TRBJ1-5; unclear D gene. CDR1 is SEHNR and CDR2 is FQNEAQ in the germline V gene (reference sequence). V lost 0 bases and J lost 9, with 6 bases in between. The CDR3 has 12 amino acids.

This clonotype showed up just a few times. The V and J genes are TRBV11-2 and TRBJ2-2, with D uncertain. Trimming pared 5 bases from V and 0 bases from J, leaving 10 bases between. CDR1 is SGHAT and CDR2 is FQNNGV in the germline V gene. The CDR3 is 15 residues long. CDR3 sequence: CASSPRTANTGELFF. CDR3 bases: TGTGCCAGCAGCCCGAGGACGGCGAACACCGGGGAGCTGTTTTTT.

J is TRBJ2-2 and V is TRBV14, with D maybe TRBD2 (5 bases). The CDR3 loop spans 15 amino acids. In germline, CDR1 is SGHDN, CDR2 FVKESK. The V gene lost 5 bases and the J gene lost 5 bases, with 15 bases spanning the gap. The CDR3: CASSAMREGTGELFF. The CDR3 DNA reads TGTGCCAGCAGCGCCATGCGAGAGGGTACCGGGGAGCTGTTTTTT.

This clonotype showed up many times. The chain's CDR3 is CASSLEGSDSYEQYF. CDR3 coding DNA: TGCGCCAGCAGCTTGGAAGGTAGCGACTCCTACGAGCAGTACTTC. The chain combines TRBV5-1 with TRBJ2-7, with D possibly being TRBD2 (5 bases). The germline CDR1 and CDR2 sequences are SGHRS and YFSETQ. The V end was cut by 0 bases, the J end by 0 bases, with 10 bases between. CDR3 length equals 15 residues.

This clonotype was counted ten times or more. The rearrangement uses TRBV6-2 or TRBV6-3 and TRBJ2-1; 7 bases agree with TRBD1. Germline V lookup: CDR1 MNHEY, CDR2 SVGEGT. The V gene end was trimmed by 6 bases and the J gene end by 2 bases; junction bases not matched to a gene: 7. The CDR3 contains 15 residues. This CDR3 reads CASRYGDRPYNEQFF. The CDR3 nucleotides are TGTGCCAGCAGGTACGGGGACAGACCCTACAATGAGCAGTTCTTC.

This clonotype was seen many times. The chain couples TRBV20-1 to TRBJ2-1, with unresolved D. V was trimmed by 1 base and J by 4 bases, leaving 14 bases between them. Germline lookup yields CDR1 DFQATT and CDR2 SNEGSKA (reference sequence). This CDR3 contains 15 residues. The CDR3, as DNA: TGCAGTGCTAGAGTTACGGCCCACCTGTACAATGAGCAGTTCTTC. Protein product: CSARVTAHLYNEQFF.

This clonotype came up many times. The V call is TRBV20-1, the J call TRBJ1-5; no clear D gene. This CDR3 comprises 12 residues. CDR1 is DFQATT, CDR2 SNEGSKA, per germline (reference sequence). V lost 5 bases and J lost 6, with 11 bases in between. The CDR3 DNA follows: TGCAGTGCTGAACGGGCGGGTCAGCCCCAGCATTTT. This gives the protein CSAERAGQPQHF.

The chain combines TRBV5-1 with TRBJ2-2, with D perhaps being TRBD1 or TRBD2 (6 bases each). Deletions cut 4 bases from V and 1 base from J, with 14 bases between. Germline loops: CDR1 SGHRS, CDR2 YFSETQ. This CDR3 region has 16 residues. For the CDR3, the DNA is TGCGCCAGCAGCCACGGGGGCTGGATGAACACCGGGGAGCTGTTTTTT. Translation gives CASSHGGWMNTGELFF.

This clonotype was counted at least ten times. The chain combines TRBV20-1 with TRBJ2-3; no clear D. The length of the CDR3 is 13 residues. Germline CDR1 DFQATT, CDR2 SNEGSKA (reference sequence). V gave up 3 bases and J gave up 5 bases, with 12 bases separating them. The CDR3 region is CSASTGPGDTQYF. The CDR3 DNA reads as TGCAGTGCTAGTACCGGGCCCGGAGATACGCAGTATTTT.

The V and J genes are TRBV2 and TRBJ2-7, with 10 bases that match TRBD2. The V and J ends lost 0 bases and 1 base, in that order; junction bases with no gene match: 0. The CDR3 loop spans 15 amino acids. Germline CDR1 SNHLY, CDR2 FYNNEI. CDR3: CASSEAGLASYEQYF. CDR3 coding DNA: TGTGCCAGCAGTGAAGCGGGACTAGCGTCCTACGAGCAGTACTTC.

This clonotype was picked up many times. V is TRBV12-3 or TRBV12-4 and J is TRBJ2-7, with TRBD2 matching 7 bases. The CDR3 is 13 residues long. V shed 0 bases, J shed 6 bases, and the junction held 2 bases outside the gene matches. CDR3 coding DNA: TGTGCCAGCAGTTTAGCGGGAGGGGTCGAGCAGTACTTC. It translates to CASSLAGGVEQYF.

This sequence joins TRBV7-9 and TRBJ2-3, with TRBD2 matching 8 bases. V trimming: 7 bases; J trimming: 4 bases; junction bases outside the gene matches: 13. Germline V gene lookup returns CDR1 SEHNR and CDR2 FQNEAQ (reference sequence). This CDR3 is 16 amino acids long. The CDR3 DNA reads as TGTGCCAGCATTAGTAGTCGGGAGGGCCGAGCAGATACGCAGTATTTT. It encodes CASISSREGRADTQYF.

This clonotype was counted between two and nine times. V gene TRBV3-1 combines with J gene TRBJ2-2; 10 bases align to TRBD2. The CDR3 length is 16 residues. Germline values: CDR1 LGHDT, CDR2 YNNKEL (reference sequence). V was clipped by 1 base and J by 5 bases; unmatched bases: 4. The CDR3 DNA sequence: TGTGCCAGCAGCCAAGGTCTGACTAGCGGGACCGGGGAGCTGTTTTTT. It yields the protein CASSQGLTSGTGELFF.

This clonotype was detected ten times or more. The chain combines TRBV7-2 with TRBJ2-1, with D perhaps TRBD2 (6 bases). Germline V CDR1 and CDR2: SGHTA, FQGNSA. V gave up 5 bases and J gave up 6 bases, with 14 bases separating them. The CDR3 runs to 14 residues. CDR3 in amino acids: CASSPGTGGNEQFF. The CDR3 coding sequence is TGTGCCAGCAGCCCTGGGACTGGGGGCAATGAGCAGTTCTTC.

J is TRBJ2-6 and V is TRBV29-1; D is ambiguous. Deletions cut 1 base from V and 4 bases from J, with 14 bases between. Germline CDR1 and CDR2: SQVTM and ANQGSEA. The CDR3 extends over 16 amino acids. The DNA for the CDR3 is TGCAGCGTTGAAGGAGGCAGGATGGACGGGGCCAACGTCCTGACTTTC. Protein sequence: CSVEGGRMDGANVLTF.